Following are 21 T cell receptor beta chains from one sample sequenced in a study of OX40 agonist ivuxolimab in advanced cancers. The data were produced by immunoSEQ multiplex PCR, yet TCRdb's version contains in-frame clones alone and is incomplete. This table holds tens of thousands of clones, roughly 87% found once. The specimen was CD4+ or CD8+ T cells sorted from blood, collected in a trial of the OX40 agonist ivuxolimab. These receptors came from an adult with an advanced solid tumor such as melanoma, head and neck, liver or kidney cancer.

The V call is TRBV10-3, the J call TRBJ2-5; D might be TRBD2 (5 bases). V lost 5 bases and J lost 4, with 11 bases in between. Per the germline V gene, CDR1 is ENHRY and CDR2 is SYGVKD. The CDR3 runs 13 residues. CDR3 region: CAISPSRGETQYF. CDR3 bases: TGTGCCATCAGTCCGTCCCGGGGAGAGACCCAGTACTTC.

This chain links TRBV7-3 with TRBJ2-7, with D possibly matching TRBD2 (6 bases). V was clipped by 5 bases and J by 0 bases, with 14 bases between them. Per the germline V gene, CDR1 is SGHTA and CDR2 is FQGTGA. The CDR3 contains 15 residues. CDR3 in amino acids: CASSLPAGNSYEQYF. CDR3 bases: TGTGCCAGCAGCCTCCCCGCGGGGAACTCCTACGAGCAGTACTTC.

The genes are TRBV28 and TRBJ2-7, with D uncertain. Germline-derived CDR1 and CDR2 are MDHEN and SYDVKM. Trimming pared 4 bases from V and 0 bases from J, leaving 7 bases between. The CDR3 runs 13 residues. This CDR3 is CASSSSTSYEQYF. CDR3 bases: TGTGCCAGCAGTTCTTCCACCTCCTACGAGCAGTACTTC.

This chain uses TRBV7-2 with TRBJ2-1; 9 bases match TRBD2. V shed 7 bases, J shed 3 bases, and the junction held 7 bases outside the gene matches. Germline lookup yields CDR1 SGHTA and CDR2 FQGNSA. The CDR3 loop spans 15 amino acids. CDR3 sequence reads: CASTLGSGSYNEQFF. The CDR3 nucleotides read TGTGCCAGCACCCTGGGTAGCGGGAGCTACAATGAGCAGTTCTTC.

This clone was seen a single time. This chain links TRBV6-5 with TRBJ2-1, with 7 positions matching TRBD2. CDR1 is MNHEY and CDR2 is SVGAGI in the germline V gene. This CDR3 region has 12 residues. V shed 6 bases and J 6 bases; nucleotides not matched to a gene: 2. CDR3 bases: TGTGCCAGCAGCGGGACTACCAATGAGCAGTTCTTC. It yields the protein CASSGTTNEQFF.

The DNA of the CDR3 is TGTGCCAGCAGCTTAGCGGGGGGCACAGATACGCAGTATTTT. As protein: CASSLAGGTDTQYF. V gene TRBV7-2 combines with J gene TRBJ2-3; D might be TRBD1 or TRBD2, each matching 5 bases. The CDR3 has 14 residues. Germline-derived CDR1 and CDR2 are SGHTA and FQGNSA. V was clipped by 0 bases and J by 1 base, with 5 bases between them. The whole variable domain, filled in from reference TRBV7-2 and TRBJ2-3, reads GAGVSQSPSNKVTEKGKDVELRCDPISGHTALYWYRQSLGQGLEFLIYFQGNSAPDKSGLPSDRFSAERTGGSVSTLTIQRTQQEDSAVYLCASSLAGGTDTQYFGPGTRLTVL.

The V and J genes are TRBV7-2 and TRBJ2-2; possibly TRBD1 or TRBD2 for D (6 bases each). The V end was cut by 1 base, the J end by 4 bases, with 10 bases between. CDR3 length: 15 residues. CDR1 is SGHTA, CDR2 FQGNSA, per germline. The CDR3 reads CASSLEGGLTGELFF. The DNA for the CDR3 is TGTGCCAGCAGCTTAGAGGGGGGACTCACCGGGGAGCTGTTTTTT.

This clone was observed once. The J gene is TRBJ1-5, the V gene TRBV19; D uncertain. Germline CDR1 LNHDA, CDR2 SQIVND (reference sequence). CDR3 length equals 12 residues. Trimming left V 6 bases short and J 3 bases short, with 6 bases between. The CDR3 nucleotides are TGTGCCAGTAGGGAATTCAATCAGCCCCAGCATTTT. This encodes CASREFNQPQHF.

This clone was picked up one time. V gene TRBV11-3 combines with J gene TRBJ1-1; possibly TRBD1 for D (6 bases). Between the trimmed V and J ends, which lost 6 bases and 6 bases, there was a span of 8 bases. This CDR3 comprises 11 residues. The germline V gene has CDR1 SGHNT and CDR2 YENEEA. CDR3 protein: CASRRGAEAFF. Written as DNA, the CDR3 is TGTGCCAGCAGAAGGGGGGCTGAAGCTTTCTTT. Using reference TRBV11-3 and TRBJ1-1 for the parts outside the CDR3, the full variable domain is EAGVVQSPRYKIIEKKQPVAFWCNPISGHNTLYWYLQNLGQGPELLIRYENEEAVDDSQLPKDRFSAERLKGVDSTLKIQPAELGDSAVYLCASRRGAEAFFGQGTRLTVV.

The chain uses TRBV27 and TRBJ1-1; D unclear. V was clipped by 0 bases and J by 4 bases, with 9 bases between them. The CDR3 contains 14 residues. Germline V gene sequence: CDR1 MNHEY, CDR2 SMNVEV (reference sequence). Here the CDR3 reads CASSLSREGTEAFF. The CDR3 nucleotides read TGTGCCAGCAGTTTATCGAGGGAGGGCACTGAAGCTTTCTTT.

The chain uses TRBV5-4 and TRBJ2-7, with D possibly being TRBD2 (7 bases). In germline, CDR1 is SGHNT, CDR2 YYREEE (reference sequence). This CDR3 spans 16 amino acids. V dropped 1 base and J dropped 4 bases, with 18 bases sitting between them. As DNA, the CDR3 is TGTGCCAGCAGCTTGAGGGATCGCGGGGGCTTGTACGAGCAGTACTTC. This codes for CASSLRDRGGLYEQYF.

The J gene is TRBJ1-6, the V gene TRBV30, with D unresolved. Germline CDR1 is GTSNPN and CDR2 is SVGIG (reference sequence). Trimming shortened V by 3 bases and J by 0 bases, and 6 bases separated the two germline ends. The CDR3 is 14 amino acids. CDR3 in amino acids: CAWSADSYNSPLHF. CDR3 sequence (DNA): TGTGCCTGGAGCGCGGACTCCTATAATTCACCCCTCCACTTT.

The rearrangement links TRBV7-2 to TRBJ1-3; tentatively, D is TRBD1 (6 bases). Trimming pared 3 bases from V and 7 bases from J, leaving 13 bases between. The CDR3 is made up of 14 amino acids. Germline V gives CDR1 SGHTA, CDR2 FQGNSA. CDR3 bases: TGTGCCAGCAGCTTCCGGGGGCCCGCGAACACCATATATTTT. Protein product: CASSFRGPANTIYF. The whole variable domain, filled in from reference TRBV7-2 and TRBJ1-3, reads GAGVSQSPSNKVTEKGKDVELRCDPISGHTALYWYRQSLGQGLEFLIYFQGNSAPDKSGLPSDRFSAERTGGSVSTLTIQRTQQEDSAVYLCASSFRGPANTIYFGEGSWLTVV.

The chain uses TRBV28 and TRBJ2-1, with a weak D call TRBD2 (6 bases). Germline V gene data show CDR1 as MDHEN and CDR2 as SYDVKM. The CDR3 is 14 amino acids. V gave up 3 bases and J gave up 4 bases, with 10 bases separating them. The CDR3 DNA reads TGTGCCAGCAGTTTGGAGGGAAATTACAATGAGCAGTTCTTC. Protein product: CASSLEGNYNEQFF.

CDR3: CASSYGTGRIQYF. Written as DNA, the CDR3 is TGCGCCAGCAGCTATGGGACAGGTCGCATTCAGTACTTC. The genes are TRBV5-1 and TRBJ2-4, with 8 bases matching TRBD1. The CDR3 spans 13 residues. V shed 3 bases, J shed 9 bases, and the junction held 5 bases outside the gene matches. The V gene's germline CDR1 is SGHRS and CDR2 YFSETQ.

This rearrangement joins TRBV16 to TRBJ1-1; 10 nucleotides line up with TRBD1. CDR1 is KGHSY and CDR2 is FQNENV in the germline V gene. This CDR3 has 14 amino acids. Unmatched junction bases numbered 0, after V lost 1 base and J lost 4 bases. The CDR3 region is CASSQWTGGTEAFF. The CDR3, as DNA: TGTGCCAGCAGCCAATGGACAGGGGGCACTGAAGCTTTCTTT. The variable domain in full, completed from reference TRBV16 and TRBJ1-1, reads GEEVAQTPKHLVRGEGQKAKLYCAPIKGHSYVFWYQQVLKNEFKFLISFQNENVFDETGMPKERFSAKCLPNSPCSLEIQATKLEDSAVYFCASSQWTGGTEAFFGQGTRLTVV.

This sequence joins TRBV19 and TRBJ2-7; D call uncertain. The CDR3 has 14 amino acids. V lost 10 bases, J lost 3 bases, and 19 bases lay in between. The germline V gene encodes CDR1 LNHDA and CDR2 SQIVND (reference sequence). CDR3 in amino acids: CATTSPGPLYEQYF. The DNA for the CDR3 is TGTGCCACCACCTCTCCCGGGCCGCTCTACGAGCAGTACTTC.

The DNA of the CDR3 is TGTGCCAGCTCACCAGGGGCGGGGAACGACTATGGCTACACCTTC. This codes for CASSPGAGNDYGYTF. The V gene is TRBV18, the J gene TRBJ1-2, with D perhaps TRBD1 (5 bases). The germline V gene has CDR1 KGHSH and CDR2 LQKENI. V was clipped by 2 bases and J by 3 bases, with 13 bases between them. The CDR3 runs to 15 residues.

This chain connects TRBV7-2 to TRBJ2-3; D call uncertain. Germline CDR1 reads SGHTA; CDR2 reads FQGNSA. The CDR3 length is 12 residues. V lost 5 bases and J lost 2, with 5 bases in between. CDR3 DNA sequence: TGTGCCAGCAGCCCGTTCACAGATACGCAGTATTTT. This codes for CASSPFTDTQYF.

The chain employs TRBV14 and TRBJ2-4; weak D call: TRBD1 (5 bases). CDR3 length: 12 amino acids. V lost 0 bases and J lost 10, with 7 bases in between. The germline CDR1 and CDR2 sequences are SGHDN and FVKESK. CDR3 DNA: TGTGCCAGCAGCCAAGACAGGGCTATTCAGTACTTC. It encodes CASSQDRAIQYF.

V is TRBV6-1 and J is TRBJ1-2; no firm D call. V was pared by 4 bases and J by 5 bases, with 8 bases between. Per germline, CDR1 MNHNS and CDR2 SASEGT. The CDR3 length is 12 residues. The CDR3 loop is CASSAGLYGYTF. CDR3 nucleotide sequence: TGTGCCAGCAGTGCCGGACTTTATGGCTACACCTTC.